This TCR beta chain appears in the sequencing data of a study of T cells in Graves' hyperthyroidism and ophthalmopathy. Study results and limitations: The blood repertoire included most of the expanded thyroid clonotypes above 0.001. Model output signaled ophthalmopathy a median 6.5 months ahead of onset.

Criteria for exclusion of patients were uncontrolled infection, other autoimmune disease, pregnancy or lactation. The diagnostic basis comprised clinical symptoms, serum thyroxine and TRAb, thyroid ultrasound and orbital computed tomography. The TCR beta CDR3 regions underwent amplification using RNA transcripts as the source. Primed by the HTBI set, a first-round RT-PCR was run on the TCR CDR3. TCRdb itself ran the multiplex PCR reads through MiXCR, one entry per CDR3 protein. The sample yields roughly 710,000 distinct CDR3 sequences, roughly a third seen once. Notes on this clonotype: What it recognizes is unknown.

Trimming left V 1 base short and J 3 bases short, with 10 bases between. CDR3 length equals 15 residues. Germline CDR1 and CDR2: LGHDT and YNNKEL (reference sequence). The material sequenced was blood. This clonotype originated in a woman in her thirties or forties with Graves' hyperthyroidism. The chain joins TRBV3-1 to TRBJ1-5; D is unresolved. CDR3 in DNA: TGTGCCAGCAGCCAAGGAGGGATACACAATCAGCCCCAGCATTTT. This sequence encodes CASSQGGIHNQPQHF.